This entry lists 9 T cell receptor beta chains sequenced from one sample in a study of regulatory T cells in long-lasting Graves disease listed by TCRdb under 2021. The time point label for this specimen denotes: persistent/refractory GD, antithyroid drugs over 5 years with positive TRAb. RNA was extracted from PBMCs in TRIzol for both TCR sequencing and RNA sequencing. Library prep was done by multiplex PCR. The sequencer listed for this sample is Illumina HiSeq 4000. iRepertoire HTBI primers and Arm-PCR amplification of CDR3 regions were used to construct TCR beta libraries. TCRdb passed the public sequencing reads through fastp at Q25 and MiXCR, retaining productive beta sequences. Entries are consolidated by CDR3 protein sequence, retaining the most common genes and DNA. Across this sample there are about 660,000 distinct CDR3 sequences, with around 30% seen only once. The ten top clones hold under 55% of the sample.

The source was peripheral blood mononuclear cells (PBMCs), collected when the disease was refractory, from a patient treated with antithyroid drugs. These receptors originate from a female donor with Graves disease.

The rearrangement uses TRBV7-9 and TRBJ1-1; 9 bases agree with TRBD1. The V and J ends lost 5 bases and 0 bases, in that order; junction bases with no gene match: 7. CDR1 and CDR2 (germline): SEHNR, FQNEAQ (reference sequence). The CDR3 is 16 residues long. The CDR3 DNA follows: TGTGCCAGCAGCCGGTACAGGGGGCCCTTGAACACTGAAGCTTTCTTT. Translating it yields CASSRYRGPLNTEAFF.

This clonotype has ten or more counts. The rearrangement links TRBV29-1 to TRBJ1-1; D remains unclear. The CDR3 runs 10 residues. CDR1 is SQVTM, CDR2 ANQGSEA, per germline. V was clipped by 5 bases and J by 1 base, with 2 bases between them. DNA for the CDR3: TGCAGCGTTAAGAACACTGAAGCTTTCTTT. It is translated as CSVKNTEAFF.

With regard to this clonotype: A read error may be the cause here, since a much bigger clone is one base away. The CDR3 DNA reads as TGTGCCAGCAGTTCCCGGACAGGGGTCCATGGCTACACCTTC. Protein: CASSSRTGVHGYTF. This chain uses TRBV28 with TRBJ1-2; 9 nucleotides agree with TRBD1. This CDR3 comprises 14 residues. The germline V gene encodes CDR1 MDHEN and CDR2 SYDVKM. The V segment lost 4 bases and the J segment 6 bases; nucleotides outside the gene matches: 6.

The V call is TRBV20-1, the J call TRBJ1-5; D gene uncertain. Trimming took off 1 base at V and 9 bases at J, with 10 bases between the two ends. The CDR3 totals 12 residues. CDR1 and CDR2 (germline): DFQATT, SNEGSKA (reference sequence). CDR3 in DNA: TGCAGTGCTAGAGCGTGGGAAGGGCCCCAGCATTTT. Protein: CSARAWEGPQHF.

The CDR3 loop reads CAIRDTDQPQHF. CDR3 bases: TGTGCCATCAGGGACACGGATCAGCCCCAGCATTTT. The V and J genes are TRBV10-3 and TRBJ1-5, with D perhaps TRBD1 (5 bases). Trimming left V 6 bases short and J 5 bases short, with 8 bases between. Germline CDR1 is ENHRY and CDR2 is SYGVKD. The CDR3 covers 12 residues.

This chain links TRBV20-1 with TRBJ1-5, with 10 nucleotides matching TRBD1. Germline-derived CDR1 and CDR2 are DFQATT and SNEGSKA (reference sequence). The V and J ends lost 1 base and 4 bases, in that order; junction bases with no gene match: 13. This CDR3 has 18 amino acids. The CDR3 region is CSARGRQGAQLSNQPQHF. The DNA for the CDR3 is TGCAGTGCTAGAGGAAGACAGGGGGCCCAATTATCTAATCAGCCCCAGCATTTT.

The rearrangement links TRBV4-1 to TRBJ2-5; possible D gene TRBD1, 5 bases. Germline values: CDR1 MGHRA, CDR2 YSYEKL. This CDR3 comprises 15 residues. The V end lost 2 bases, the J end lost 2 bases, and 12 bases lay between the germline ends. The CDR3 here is CASSQSMGQQETQYF. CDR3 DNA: TGCGCCAGCAGCCAATCGATGGGGCAGCAAGAGACCCAGTACTTC.

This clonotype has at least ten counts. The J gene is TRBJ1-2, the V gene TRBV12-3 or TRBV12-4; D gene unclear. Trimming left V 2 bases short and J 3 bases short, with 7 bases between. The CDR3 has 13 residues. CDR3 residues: CASSLMPYYGYTF. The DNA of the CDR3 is TGTGCCAGCAGTTTAATGCCTTACTATGGCTACACCTTC.

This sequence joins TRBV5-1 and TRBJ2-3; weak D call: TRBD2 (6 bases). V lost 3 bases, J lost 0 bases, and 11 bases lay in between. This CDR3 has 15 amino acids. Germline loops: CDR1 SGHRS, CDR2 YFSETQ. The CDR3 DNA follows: TGCGCCAGCAGCTCTCGGGGGACTAGCACAGATACGCAGTATTTT. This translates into CASSSRGTSTDTQYF.